This T cell receptor (beta chain) emerged from a study of blood T cell repertoires in COVID-19. On the study more broadly: Acute and convalescent COVID-19 samples came from the United States, Italy and Spain. T cells, B-cell-depleted T cells, or PBMCs provided the cDNA or gDNA that served as material.

Per the original methods: Counts of nucleated cells, estimated from reference gene primer amplification, were obtained. TCRdb's table, derived via immunoSEQ multiplex PCR, lists solely in-frame clones and lacks some. That table supplies the V and J calls and clone size; D and trimming were determined from the DNA. The table includes more than 110,000 clones, 70% to 85% detected once. V lost 2 bases to trimming and J lost 2 bases; unmatched junction nucleotides: 6. CDR1 and CDR2 (germline): KGHDR, SFDVKD. CDR3 size: 16 residues. The TCR comes from a woman older than 75 in a cohort sampled during active or convalescent COVID-19. The chain employs TRBV24-1 and TRBJ2-3; 7 nucleotides agree with TRBD2. The sample taken for sequencing was peripheral blood. The CDR3, as DNA: TGTGCCACCAGTGATTCGGCTAGCGGTAACACAGATACGCAGTATTTT. It specifies CATSDSASGNTDTQYF.